Shown below are 12 T cell receptor beta chains from a single sample sequenced in a study of blood T cell repertoires in COVID-19. TCRdb's copy holds only in-frame clones and misses some; the assay was immunoSEQ multiplex PCR. Of a few hundred thousand clones listed, about 80% are singletons. The sequenced sample was peripheral blood. The receptors stem from a woman in her sixties with acute or convalescent COVID-19.

CDR3 sequence: CASSFQGSTGNTIYF. Here the CDR3 DNA reads TGTGCCAGCAGCTTTCAGGGGAGCACTGGAAACACCATATATTTT. The rearrangement uses TRBV7-9 and TRBJ1-3, with a tentative D call TRBD1 (6 bases). The V and J ends lost 3 bases and 2 bases respectively, with 11 bases between them. CDR1 SEHNR and CDR2 FQNEAQ come from the germline V gene (reference sequence). The CDR3 consists of 15 residues.

The chain joins TRBV2 to TRBJ1-2; D unclear. Per the germline V gene, CDR1 is SNHLY and CDR2 is FYNNEI. The V gene lost 3 bases and the J gene lost 0 bases, with 8 bases spanning the gap. The CDR3 loop spans 14 amino acids. In DNA form, the CDR3 reads TGTGCCAGCAGTGAGTACGCAGCTAACTATGGCTACACCTTC. Translating gives CASSEYAANYGYTF.

The chain is built from TRBV11-1 and TRBJ2-7, with TRBD1 matching over 9 bases. The junction had 9 bases not matched to a gene; V was cut back by 5 bases and J by 1 base. Germline V gene sequence: CDR1 SGHAT, CDR2 FQDESV (reference sequence). This CDR3 has 16 amino acids. In nucleotides, the CDR3 is TGTGCCAGCAGCACGGGACAGGGACCAGGGTCCTACGAGCAGTACTTC. Residues: CASSTGQGPGSYEQYF.

This rearrangement joins TRBV9 to TRBJ2-2; D unclear. V lost 4 bases to trimming and J lost 2 bases, with 18 bases between them. The length of the CDR3 is 17 residues. CDR1 is SGDLS and CDR2 is YYNGEE in the germline V gene. Here the CDR3 DNA reads TGTGCCAGCAGCCCTCGGTTATCGCGCGGCAACACCGGGGAGCTGTTTTTT. Translation: CASSPRLSRGNTGELFF.

The chain links TRBV5-6 to TRBJ2-1; 13 bases fit TRBD2. The CDR3 has 16 amino acids. V dropped 2 bases and J dropped 3; count of bases not matched to a gene: 2. CDR1 is SGHDT, CDR2 YYEEEE, per germline. For the CDR3, the DNA is TGTGCCAGCAGCTTCAGGACTAGCGGGGGCTACAATGAGCAGTTCTTC. This translates into CASSFRTSGGYNEQFF.

This sequence joins TRBV19 and TRBJ2-1, with 10 bases aligning to TRBD2. From germline, CDR1 is LNHDA and CDR2 SQIVND (reference sequence). The CDR3 runs 19 residues. V was clipped by 4 bases and J by 8 bases; unmatched bases: 20. CDR3 DNA: TGTGCCAGTAGTACACACCATGGGTTAGCGGGGGGTCCACAATATGAGCAGTTCTTC. Amino acids: CASSTHHGLAGGPQYEQFF.

The chain recombines TRBV19 with TRBJ1-6; the D is unclear. Germline assignment: CDR1 LNHDA and CDR2 SQIVND (reference sequence). The CDR3 contains 14 residues. Trimming cost V 2 bases and J 5 bases, with 7 bases left between them. The CDR3 loop is CASSIFHNNSPLHF. The CDR3 DNA follows: TGTGCCAGTAGTATATTCCACAATAATTCACCCCTCCACTTT.

V is TRBV27 and J is TRBJ1-6; D uncertain. Germline values: CDR1 MNHEY, CDR2 SMNVEV (reference sequence). The CDR3 has 13 amino acids. The V and J ends lost 11 bases and 0 bases respectively, with 8 bases between them. The CDR3 DNA follows: TGTGCCTCGCGGGGCTCCTATAATTCACCCCTCCACTTT. The encoded protein is CASRGSYNSPLHF.

The chain employs TRBV11-2 and TRBJ1-1, with D unclear. The CDR3 loop spans 15 amino acids. Per the germline V gene, CDR1 is SGHAT and CDR2 is FQNNGV. V lost 2 bases and J lost 2, with 12 bases in between. CDR3 loop: CASSLNPGINTEAFF. The CDR3 DNA reads TGTGCCAGCAGCTTAAATCCGGGGATCAACACTGAAGCTTTCTTT.

The V gene is TRBV6-1, the J gene TRBJ2-1; a weak D match, TRBD2 (5 bases). V gave up 1 base and J gave up 6 bases, with 13 bases separating them. The CDR3 extends over 15 amino acids. The germline V gene encodes CDR1 MNHNS and CDR2 SASEGT. The CDR3 sequence: CASSEGPTSSNEQFF. The CDR3 DNA follows: TGTGCCAGCAGTGAAGGCCCCACTAGTTCCAATGAGCAGTTCTTC.

This clone appeared a few times. The chain links TRBV3-1 (or the pseudogene TRBV3-2) to TRBJ2-7; D might be TRBD2 (5 bases). Trimming shortened V by 0 bases and J by 7 bases, and 10 bases separated the two germline ends. The CDR3 is 13 residues long. CDR1 LGHDT and CDR2 YNNKEL come from the germline V gene (reference sequence). CDR3 coding DNA: TGTGCCAGCAGCCAAGATCGGGGTGGGGAGCAGTACTTC. This sequence encodes CASSQDRGGEQYF.

This sequence joins TRBV2 and TRBJ1-1; maybe TRBD1 (5 bases). Trimming shortened V by 6 bases and J by 2 bases, and 13 bases separated the two germline ends. The V gene's germline CDR1 is SNHLY and CDR2 FYNNEI. The CDR3 sequence is 14 residues long. CDR3 nucleotide sequence: TGTGCCAGCAGGCGGGGCCAGGACAACACTGAAGCTTTCTTT. The encoded protein is CASRRGQDNTEAFF.